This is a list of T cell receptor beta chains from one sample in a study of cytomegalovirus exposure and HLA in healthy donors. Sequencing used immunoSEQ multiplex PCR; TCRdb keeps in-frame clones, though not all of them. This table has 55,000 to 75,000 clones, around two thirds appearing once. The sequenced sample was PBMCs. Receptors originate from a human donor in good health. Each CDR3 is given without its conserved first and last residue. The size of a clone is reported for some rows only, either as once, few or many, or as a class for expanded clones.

cdr3_aa: ASRDRASYEQY; j_call: TRBJ2-7; v_call: TRBV6-5; clone_size: NA
cdr3_aa: ASSPDREWPQH; j_call: TRBJ1-5; v_call: TRBV27; clone_size: NA
cdr3_aa: AWRQTGNTEAF; j_call: TRBJ1-1; v_call: TRBV30; clone_size: few
cdr3_aa: AISEWGTSGVGSYNEQF; j_call: TRBJ2-1; v_call: TRBV10-3; clone_size: NA
cdr3_aa: ASSVPPHGELF; j_call: TRBJ2-2; v_call: TRBV9; clone_size: NA
cdr3_aa: ASSPGPKGATDTQY; j_call: TRBJ2-3; v_call: TRBV4-1; clone_size: NA
cdr3_aa: ASSSRTANTEAF; j_call: TRBJ1-1; v_call: TRBV27; clone_size: NA
cdr3_aa: ASRPGRNSPLH; j_call: TRBJ1-6; v_call: TRBV28; clone_size: once
cdr3_aa: ASLSGGNEQF; j_call: TRBJ2-1; v_call: TRBV6-6; clone_size: NA
cdr3_aa: ASSPRRTGGRYEQY; j_call: TRBJ2-7; v_call: TRBV9; clone_size: NA
cdr3_aa: ASSSTSGQGKVSNQPQH; j_call: TRBJ1-5; v_call: TRBV5-6; clone_size: NA
cdr3_aa: ASSFPGTSSYEQY; j_call: TRBJ2-7; v_call: TRBV28; clone_size: NA
cdr3_aa: ASQAGRLSGNTIY; j_call: TRBJ1-3; v_call: TRBV19; clone_size: NA
cdr3_aa: ASSFPSGLSTDTQY; j_call: TRBJ2-3; v_call: TRBV28; clone_size: few
cdr3_aa: ASNQGARDEQY; j_call: TRBJ2-7; v_call: TRBV6-5; clone_size: once
cdr3_aa: ASSGTSGRFSTDTQY; j_call: TRBJ2-3; v_call: TRBV27; clone_size: NA
cdr3_aa: ASSTRTGHGYT; j_call: TRBJ1-2; v_call: TRBV6-5; clone_size: NA
cdr3_aa: ASSGTRGIQY; j_call: TRBJ2-4; v_call: TRBV6-1; clone_size: NA
cdr3_aa: ASSVTWNTEAF; j_call: TRBJ1-1; v_call: TRBV19; clone_size: NA
cdr3_aa: ASSSTSRSGNTIY; j_call: TRBJ1-3; v_call: TRBV5-1; clone_size: NA
cdr3_aa: ASSLVVGGLNNEQF; j_call: TRBJ2-1; v_call: TRBV7-8; clone_size: once
cdr3_aa: ASRPGTGGNQPQH; j_call: TRBJ1-5; v_call: TRBV27; clone_size: NA
cdr3_aa: ASSLFSGFSSNQPQH; j_call: TRBJ1-5; v_call: TRBV27; clone_size: once
cdr3_aa: ASSQVWQVINQPQH; j_call: TRBJ1-5; v_call: TRBV4-1; clone_size: NA
cdr3_aa: AISESGTSGSYEQY; j_call: TRBJ2-7; v_call: TRBV10-3; clone_size: NA
cdr3_aa: ASSGGDTHSYNEQF; j_call: TRBJ2-1; v_call: TRBV2; clone_size: NA
cdr3_aa: ASSRSTGFNEQF; j_call: TRBJ2-1; v_call: TRBV18; clone_size: NA
cdr3_aa: ASSLATGLSSFTGELF; j_call: TRBJ2-2; v_call: TRBV5-6; clone_size: few